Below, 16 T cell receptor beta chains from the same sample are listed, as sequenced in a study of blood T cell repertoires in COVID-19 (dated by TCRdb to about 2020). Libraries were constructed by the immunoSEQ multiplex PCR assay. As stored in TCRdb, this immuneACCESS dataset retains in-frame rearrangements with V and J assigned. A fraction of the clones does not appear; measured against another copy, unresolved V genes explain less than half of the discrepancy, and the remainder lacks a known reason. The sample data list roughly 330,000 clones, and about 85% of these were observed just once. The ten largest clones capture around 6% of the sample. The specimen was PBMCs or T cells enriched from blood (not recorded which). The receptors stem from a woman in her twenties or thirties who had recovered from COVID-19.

The CDR3 bases are TGTGCCAGTAGTCTGCGACAGGGGATGAACACTGAAGCTTTCTTT. Translating gives CASSLRQGMNTEAFF. The V gene is TRBV19, the J gene TRBJ1-1; TRBD1 matches at 8 bases. Germline V lookup: CDR1 LNHDA, CDR2 SQIVND (reference sequence). V shed 5 bases, J shed 0 bases, and the junction held 5 bases outside the gene matches. The CDR3 runs to 15 residues.

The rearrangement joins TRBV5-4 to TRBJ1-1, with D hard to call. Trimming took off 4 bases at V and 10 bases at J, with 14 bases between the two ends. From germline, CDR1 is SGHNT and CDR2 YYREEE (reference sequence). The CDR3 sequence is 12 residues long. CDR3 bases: TGTGCCAGCAGCCCATTTTTCATCGGAGCTTTCTTT. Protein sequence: CASSPFFIGAFF.

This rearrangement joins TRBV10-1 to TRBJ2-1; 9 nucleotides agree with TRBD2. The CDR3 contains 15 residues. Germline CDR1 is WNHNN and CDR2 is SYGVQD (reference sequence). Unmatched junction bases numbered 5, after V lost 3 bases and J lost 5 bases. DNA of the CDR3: TGCGCCAGCAGTGAAATAGCGGGGGTGCACAATGAGCAGTTCTTC. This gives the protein CASSEIAGVHNEQFF.

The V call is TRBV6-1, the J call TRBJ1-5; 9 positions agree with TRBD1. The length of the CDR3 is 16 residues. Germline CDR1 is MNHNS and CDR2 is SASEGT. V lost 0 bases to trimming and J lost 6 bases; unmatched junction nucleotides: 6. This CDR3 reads CASSEARGQGGQPQHF. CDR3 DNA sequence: TGTGCCAGCAGTGAAGCGCGGGGACAGGGAGGTCAGCCCCAGCATTTT.

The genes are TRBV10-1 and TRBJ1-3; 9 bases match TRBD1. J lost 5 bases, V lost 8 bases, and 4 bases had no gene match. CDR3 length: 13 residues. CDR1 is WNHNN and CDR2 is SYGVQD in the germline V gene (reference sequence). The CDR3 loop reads CASPGTGRNTIYF. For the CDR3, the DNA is TGCGCCAGCCCGGGGACAGGGCGAAACACCATATATTTT.

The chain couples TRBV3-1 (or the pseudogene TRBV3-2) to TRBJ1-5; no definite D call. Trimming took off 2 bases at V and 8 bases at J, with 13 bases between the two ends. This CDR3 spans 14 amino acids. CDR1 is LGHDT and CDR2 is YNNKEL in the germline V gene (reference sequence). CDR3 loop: CASSQNTHYEPQHF. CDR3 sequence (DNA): TGTGCCAGCAGCCAAAACACCCACTATGAGCCCCAGCATTTT.

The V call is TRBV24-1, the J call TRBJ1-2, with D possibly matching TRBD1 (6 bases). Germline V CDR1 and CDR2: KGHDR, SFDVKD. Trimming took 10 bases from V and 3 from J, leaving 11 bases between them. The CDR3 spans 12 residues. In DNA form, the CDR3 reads TGTGCCACACAGGGCGCGGACTATGGCTACACCTTC. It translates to CATQGADYGYTF.

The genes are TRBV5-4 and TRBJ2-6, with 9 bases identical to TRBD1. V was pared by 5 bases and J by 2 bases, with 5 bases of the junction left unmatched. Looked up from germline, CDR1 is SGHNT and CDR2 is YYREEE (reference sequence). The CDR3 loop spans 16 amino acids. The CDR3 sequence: CASRYTGGAGANVLTF. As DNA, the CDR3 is TGTGCCAGCAGGTATACAGGGGGCGCTGGGGCCAACGTCCTGACTTTC.

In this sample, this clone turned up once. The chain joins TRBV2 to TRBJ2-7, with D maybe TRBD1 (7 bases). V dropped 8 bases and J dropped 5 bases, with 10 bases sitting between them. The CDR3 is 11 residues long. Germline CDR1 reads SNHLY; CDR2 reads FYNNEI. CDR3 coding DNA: TGTGCCAGCTCAGGGGGGAACGAGCAGTACTTC. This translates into CASSGGNEQYF.

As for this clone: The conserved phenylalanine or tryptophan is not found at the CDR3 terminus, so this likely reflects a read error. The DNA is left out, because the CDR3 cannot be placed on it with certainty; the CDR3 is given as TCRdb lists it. The CDR3: CASSLGAGLVYL. This chain uses TRBV5-8 with TRBJ1-1. The CDR3 is 12 amino acids in total, end residues counted. The germline V gene has CDR1 SGHTS and CDR2 YDEGEE.

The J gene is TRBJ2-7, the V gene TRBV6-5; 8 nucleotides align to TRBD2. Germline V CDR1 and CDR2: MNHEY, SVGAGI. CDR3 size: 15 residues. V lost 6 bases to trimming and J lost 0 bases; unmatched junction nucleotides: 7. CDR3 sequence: CASRLERGSSYEQYF. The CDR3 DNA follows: TGTGCCAGCAGGTTAGAGCGGGGGAGCTCCTACGAGCAGTACTTC.

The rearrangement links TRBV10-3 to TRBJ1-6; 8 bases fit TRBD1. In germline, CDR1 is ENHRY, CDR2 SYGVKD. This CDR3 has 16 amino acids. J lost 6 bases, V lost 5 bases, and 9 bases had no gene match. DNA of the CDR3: TGTGCCATCAGTCAACCGGGACAGGTGACTAATTCACCCCTCCACTTT. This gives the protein CAISQPGQVTNSPLHF.

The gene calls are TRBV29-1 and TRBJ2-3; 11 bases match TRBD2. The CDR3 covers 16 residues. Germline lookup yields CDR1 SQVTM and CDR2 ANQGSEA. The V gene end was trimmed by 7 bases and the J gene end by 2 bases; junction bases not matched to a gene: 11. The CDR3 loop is CSGNTGTSGYTDTQYF. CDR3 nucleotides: TGCAGCGGCAATACCGGGACTAGCGGATACACAGATACGCAGTATTTT.

The CDR3 protein is CASSSNRGLNTEAFF. DNA of the CDR3: TGTGCCAGCAGTTCCAACAGGGGGTTGAACACTGAAGCTTTCTTT. This sequence joins TRBV27 and TRBJ1-1; TRBD1 agrees at 8 bases. CDR1 is MNHEY and CDR2 is SMNVEV in the germline V gene (reference sequence). Trimming at V came to 4 bases and at J to 0 bases, leaving 4 bases not matched to a gene. CDR3 length equals 15 residues.

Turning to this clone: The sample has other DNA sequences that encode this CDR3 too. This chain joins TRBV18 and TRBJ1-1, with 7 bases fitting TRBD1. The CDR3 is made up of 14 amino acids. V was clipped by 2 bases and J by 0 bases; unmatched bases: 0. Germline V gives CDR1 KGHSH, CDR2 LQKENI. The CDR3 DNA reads TGTGCCAGCTCACCAACAGGGGTGAACACTGAAGCTTTCTTT. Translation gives CASSPTGVNTEAFF. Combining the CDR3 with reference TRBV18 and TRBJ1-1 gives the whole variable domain NAGVMQNPRHLVRRRGQEARLRCSPMKGHSHVYWYRQLPEEGLKFMVYLQKENIIDESGMPKERFSAEFPKEGPSILRIQQVVRGDSAAYFCASSPTGVNTEAFFGQGTRLTVV.

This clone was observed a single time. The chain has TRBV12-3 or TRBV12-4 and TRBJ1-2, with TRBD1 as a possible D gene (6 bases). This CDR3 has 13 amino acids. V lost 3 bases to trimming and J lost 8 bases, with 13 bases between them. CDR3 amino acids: CASSFSGAHGYTF. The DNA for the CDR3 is TGTGCCAGCAGTTTTTCAGGGGCCCACGGCTACACCTTC.